This entry lists 31 T cell receptor beta chains sequenced from one sample in a study of blood T cell repertoires in COVID-19. TCRdb's copy holds only in-frame clones and misses some; the assay was immunoSEQ multiplex PCR. This sample has about 190,000 clones, with roughly four fifths found just once. The sample was peripheral blood. The origin of the receptors is a woman in her thirties or forties with acute or convalescent COVID-19.

The rearrangement links TRBV6-1 to TRBJ2-3; TRBD1 matches 8 bases. CDR3 length: 15 amino acids. With 1 base clipped from V and 1 base from J, the junction kept 1 base outside the gene matches. Looked up from germline, CDR1 is MNHNS and CDR2 is SASEGT. DNA for the CDR3: TGTGCCAGCAGTGAAGAGACAGGGGGCACAGATACGCAGTATTTT. Its translation: CASSEETGGTDTQYF.

The rearrangement links TRBV21-1 to TRBJ1-1; TRBD1 is the table's D call and was not checked against the DNA. TRBV21-1 represents a pseudogene. The CDR3 contains 20 residues. The CDR3 DNA follows: TGTGCCAGCAGCAAAGCTCTGCCTCCGGGACAGGGGAGAGTGATCACTGAAGCTTTCTTT. It encodes CASSKALPPGQGRVITEAFF.

The chain employs TRBV11-3 and TRBJ2-1; possible D gene TRBD2, 7 bases. Germline lookup yields CDR1 SGHNT and CDR2 YENEEA. V lost 1 base, J lost 0 bases, and 19 bases lay in between. There are 19 residues in the CDR3. Here the CDR3 reads CASSLGGGGYLSSYNEQFF. The CDR3 DNA sequence: TGTGCCAGCAGCTTAGGGGGCGGGGGCTATCTTAGCTCCTACAATGAGCAGTTCTTC.

The V call is TRBV10-3, the J call TRBJ1-2, with 7 bases lining up with TRBD1. This CDR3 region has 13 residues. J was trimmed by 8 bases and V by 6 bases; bases with no gene match: 9. CDR1 and CDR2 (germline): ENHRY, SYGVKD. The chain's CDR3 is CAISHTGARGYTF. DNA for the CDR3: TGTGCCATCAGCCACACAGGGGCTAGAGGCTACACCTTC.

V is TRBV30 and J is TRBJ2-3; possibly TRBD2 for D (6 bases). Trimming stripped 8 bases from V and 4 bases from J, with 13 bases between. This CDR3 has 12 residues. Germline assignment: CDR1 GTSNPN and CDR2 SVGIG (reference sequence). CDR3 in amino acids: CALGLGADTQYF. The CDR3 DNA reads TGTGCCCTGGGACTCGGGGCAGATACGCAGTATTTT. Based on the CDR3 plus reference TRBV30 and TRBJ2-3, the full variable domain is SQTIHQWPATLVQPVGSPLSLECTVEGTSNPNLYWYRQAAGRGLQLLFYSVGIGQISSEVPQNLSASRPQDRQFILSSKKLLLSDSGFYLCALGLGADTQYFGPGTRLTVL.

The rearrangement links TRBV21-1 to TRBJ2-1; the table calls TRBD2, which could not be checked here. TRBV21-1 is listed as a pseudogene. The CDR3 is made up of 19 amino acids. CDR3 nucleotide sequence: TGTGCCAGCAGCCTTATAGGACTAGCGGGAGGGCCTAGTAGGAGTGAGCAGTTCTTC. Residues: CASSLIGLAGGPSRSEQFF.

The chain links TRBV7-9 to TRBJ2-2; TRBD2 is a possible D gene (6 bases). This CDR3 spans 14 amino acids. CDR1 is SEHNR and CDR2 is FQNEAQ in the germline V gene (reference sequence). The V end was cut by 1 base, the J end by 6 bases, with 9 bases between. CDR3 sequence reads: CASSLEGRPGELFF. CDR3 in DNA: TGTGCCAGCAGCTTAGAAGGGAGGCCCGGGGAGCTGTTTTTT.

The rearrangement joins TRBV14 to TRBJ2-5, with a tentative D call TRBD1 (6 bases). Trimming stripped 4 bases from V and 5 bases from J, with 26 bases between. The V gene's germline CDR1 is SGHDN and CDR2 FVKESK. This CDR3 spans 18 amino acids. CDR3 protein: CASSLHYIPGHLSETQYF. CDR3 bases: TGTGCCAGCAGCCTACACTATATTCCGGGACACTTATCCGAGACCCAGTACTTC.

This sequence joins TRBV19 and TRBJ2-5; the D gene is possibly TRBD1 (5 bases). The CDR3 contains 13 residues. V lost 8 bases and J 3 bases, leaving 13 bases between the germline ends. Per the germline V gene, CDR1 is LNHDA and CDR2 is SQIVND (reference sequence). CDR3 protein: CASGGRVEETQYF. The DNA for the CDR3 is TGTGCCAGTGGTGGCAGGGTCGAAGAGACCCAGTACTTC.

The V gene is TRBV3-1 (or the pseudogene TRBV3-2), the J gene TRBJ1-4; D is undetermined. Germline V lookup: CDR1 LGHDT, CDR2 YNNKEL (reference sequence). This CDR3 contains 12 residues. The V end lost 1 base, the J end lost 12 bases, and 9 bases lay between the germline ends. For the CDR3, the DNA is TGTGCCAGCAGCCAAGTTTCGTCAGAACTGTTTTTT. It encodes CASSQVSSELFF.

The genes are TRBV25-1 and TRBJ2-1; TRBD2 matches at 8 bases. The trim removed 0 bases at V and 5 bases at J, leaving 9 bases unmatched. Germline CDR1 is MGHDK and CDR2 is SYGVNS. This CDR3 has 17 amino acids. Here the CDR3 DNA reads TGTGCCAGCAGTGAATATCTCGGCGGGAGGATGGACAATGAGCAGTTCTTC. Residues: CASSEYLGGRMDNEQFF.

The chain carries TRBV27 and TRBJ2-7; D ambiguous. CDR1 and CDR2 (germline): MNHEY, SMNVEV (reference sequence). CDR3 size: 15 residues. V was trimmed by 6 bases and J by 0 bases, leaving 15 bases between them. CDR3 amino acids: CASSPTPPPSYEQYF. Here the CDR3 DNA reads TGTGCCAGCAGCCCCACTCCGCCCCCCTCCTACGAGCAGTACTTC.

Only one count was recorded for this clone. The CDR3 sequence is CASSVRETQYF. The CDR3, as DNA: TGTGCCAGCAGTGTACGGGAGACCCAGTACTTC. The J gene is TRBJ2-5, the V gene TRBV2; D gene unclear. The ends were cut back, 4 bases at V and 5 bases at J, with 5 bases in the middle. This CDR3 contains 11 residues. Germline-derived CDR1 and CDR2 are SNHLY and FYNNEI.

The chain employs TRBV28 and TRBJ1-4, with a tentative D call TRBD1 (5 bases). The V gene lost 6 bases and the J gene lost 3 bases, with 14 bases spanning the gap. Germline-derived CDR1 and CDR2 are MDHEN and SYDVKM. This CDR3 is 15 amino acids long. In DNA form, the CDR3 reads TGTGCCAGCAGGCTCCTAGGGGCGTCTAATGAAAAACTGTTTTTT. Its protein is CASRLLGASNEKLFF.

V gene TRBV7-2 combines with J gene TRBJ2-1; TRBD1 aligns across 8 bases. There are 15 residues in the CDR3. CDR1 and CDR2 from the germline V gene are SGHTA and FQGNSA. With 5 bases clipped from V and 4 bases from J, the junction kept 7 bases outside the gene matches. This CDR3 is CASSPPGGAYNEQFF. CDR3 DNA: TGTGCCAGCAGCCCGCCAGGGGGCGCTTACAATGAGCAGTTCTTC.

The chain combines TRBV10-2 with TRBJ2-7; weak D call: TRBD2 (6 bases). The CDR3 has 14 amino acids. With 4 bases removed from V and 2 bases from J, the gap between germline ends came to 12 bases. Germline V lookup: CDR1 WSHSY, CDR2 SAAADI. This CDR3 is CASSALSGAYEQYF. In nucleotides, the CDR3 is TGCGCCAGCAGTGCCCTCTCGGGGGCCTACGAGCAGTACTTC.

The genes are TRBV5-1 and TRBJ2-6, with D perhaps matching TRBD1 (6 bases). Trimming stripped 0 bases from V and 2 bases from J, with 9 bases between. The CDR3 is 16 residues long. Germline V CDR1 and CDR2: SGHRS, YFSETQ. The chain's CDR3 is CASSLGEGAGANVLTF. CDR3 bases: TGCGCCAGCAGCTTGGGAGAGGGGGCTGGGGCCAACGTCCTGACTTTC. Full variable domain (outside the CDR3, taken from reference TRBV5-1 and TRBJ2-6): KAGVTQTPRYLIKTRGQQVTLSCSPISGHRSVSWYQQTPGQGLQFLFEYFSETQRNKGNFPGRFSGRQFSNSRSEMNVSTLELGDSALYLCASSLGEGAGANVLTFGAGSRLTVL.

V usage is TRBV7-2 and J usage is TRBJ1-1; D remains unclear. CDR3 size: 14 residues. Germline V lookup: CDR1 SGHTA, CDR2 FQGNSA. V was pared by 1 base and J by 2 bases, with 8 bases between. This CDR3 reads CASSLGPGNTEAFF. The CDR3 bases are TGTGCCAGCAGCTTAGGGCCTGGTAACACTGAAGCTTTCTTT.

V and J are TRBV2 and TRBJ2-1, with 10 bases fitting TRBD2. Germline V gene lookup returns CDR1 SNHLY and CDR2 FYNNEI. Unmatched junction bases numbered 16, after V lost 3 bases and J lost 8 bases. This CDR3 is 18 amino acids long. This chain's CDR3 is CASSDLLGGLAGVDEQFF. CDR3 nucleotides: TGTGCCAGCAGTGATCTCCTGGGGGGGCTAGCGGGAGTCGATGAGCAGTTCTTC.

The V call is TRBV27, the J call TRBJ1-2; D might be TRBD1 (5 bases). Deletions cut 0 bases from V and 6 bases from J, with 5 bases between. The CDR3 consists of 12 residues. Germline-derived CDR1 and CDR2 are MNHEY and SMNVEV (reference sequence). The CDR3 nucleotides read TGTGCCAGCAGTTTATCAGGGGATGGCTACACCTTC. Encoded protein: CASSLSGDGYTF.

This clone was found once. The chain uses TRBV7-2 and TRBJ2-3; possibly TRBD2 for D (6 bases). V lost 5 bases, J lost 4 bases, and 16 bases lay in between. This CDR3 has 15 amino acids. CDR1 SGHTA and CDR2 FQGNSA come from the germline V gene. In DNA, the CDR3 is TGTGCCAGCAGCCCTGGGGACTCAGCGGCAGATACGCAGTATTTT. Residues: CASSPGDSAADTQYF.

This clone was observed once. The chain uses TRBV18 and TRBJ2-7; maybe TRBD1 (7 bases). The CDR3 spans 14 residues. Trimming removed 3 bases from V and 3 bases from J, with 12 bases in between. CDR1 is KGHSH and CDR2 is LQKENI in the germline V gene. The CDR3 reads CASSPEGQSYEQYF. CDR3 DNA sequence: TGTGCCAGCTCACCGGAGGGACAGAGCTACGAGCAGTACTTC.

This chain links TRBV7-3 with TRBJ2-2, with D possibly TRBD2 on 6 matching bases. This CDR3 has 16 amino acids. Germline V CDR1 and CDR2: SGHTA, FQGTGA. V lost 2 bases, J lost 0 bases, and 10 bases lay in between. Written as DNA, the CDR3 is TGTGCCAGCAGCTTAGTCTGGGGGGCGAACACCGGGGAGCTGTTTTTT. It yields the protein CASSLVWGANTGELFF.

The chain recombines TRBV19 with TRBJ2-1; 9 positions agree with TRBD2. J gave up 9 bases and V 5 bases, and 11 bases lay outside the gene matches. The germline gives CDR1 LNHDA, CDR2 SQIVND (reference sequence). This CDR3 has 15 amino acids. Written as DNA, the CDR3 is TGTGCCAGTAGTCCCAGTAGCGGGAGAGCGGGTGAGCAGTTCTTC. Translating it yields CASSPSSGRAGEQFF.

J is TRBJ2-7 and V is TRBV5-5; D is uncertain. This CDR3 contains 14 residues. V lost 1 base, J lost 1 base, and 9 bases lay in between. The germline V gene encodes CDR1 SGHKS and CDR2 YYEKEE (reference sequence). CDR3 bases: TGTGCCAGCAGCTTGTGGTCGGGTTCCTACGAGCAGTACTTC. Translated: CASSLWSGSYEQYF.

This chain uses TRBV6-5 with TRBJ1-5; D is perhaps TRBD1 (5 bases). The CDR3 loop spans 13 amino acids. Germline CDR1 MNHEY, CDR2 SVGAGI. With 5 bases removed from V and 7 bases from J, the gap between germline ends came to 12 bases. The CDR3 is CASSTRREQPQHF. CDR3 bases: TGTGCCAGCAGTACGCGCAGGGAACAGCCCCAGCATTTT.

The chain couples TRBV7-6 to TRBJ2-5, with D maybe TRBD2 (6 bases). The CDR3 loop spans 14 amino acids. Trimming removed 5 bases from V and 2 bases from J, with 12 bases in between. Per the germline V gene, CDR1 is SGHVS and CDR2 is FNYEAQ. CDR3 in amino acids: CASSTGATQETQYF. The CDR3 nucleotides are TGTGCCAGCAGCACGGGAGCCACACAAGAGACCCAGTACTTC.

The chain recombines TRBV6-5 with TRBJ1-2; 7 bases are shared with TRBD1. The V gene's germline CDR1 is MNHEY and CDR2 SVGAGI. CDR3 length: 13 amino acids. V lost 6 bases, J lost 4 bases, and 5 bases stayed unmatched. The CDR3 loop is CASRQTGSYGYTF. The CDR3 region has the DNA TGTGCCAGCAGGCAGACAGGGTCCTATGGCTACACCTTC.

V usage is TRBV28 and J usage is TRBJ1-5; 7 nucleotides match TRBD1. The CDR3 runs to 18 residues. V shed 5 bases and J 2 bases; nucleotides not matched to a gene: 15. From germline, CDR1 is MDHEN and CDR2 SYDVKM. CDR3 sequence reads: CASSPARGGQGGNQPQHF. The CDR3, as DNA: TGTGCCAGCAGTCCCGCTCGAGGGGGCCAGGGTGGCAATCAGCCCCAGCATTTT.

The rearrangement uses TRBV27 and TRBJ1-1, with 8 bases fitting TRBD1. This CDR3 is 14 amino acids long. Unmatched junction bases numbered 5, after V lost 6 bases and J lost 2 bases. From germline, CDR1 is MNHEY and CDR2 SMNVEV (reference sequence). This CDR3 reads CASSDRGANTEAFF. The CDR3 bases are TGTGCCAGCAGCGACAGGGGAGCCAACACTGAAGCTTTCTTT.

The genes are TRBV9 and TRBJ2-1; 7 bases line up with TRBD2. There are 14 residues in the CDR3. Germline CDR1 reads SGDLS; CDR2 reads YYNGEE. Unmatched junction bases numbered 7, after V lost 4 bases and J lost 6 bases. The CDR3 spells CASSSHGLVNEQFF. CDR3 sequence (DNA): TGTGCCAGCAGCTCCCACGGACTAGTCAATGAGCAGTTCTTC.